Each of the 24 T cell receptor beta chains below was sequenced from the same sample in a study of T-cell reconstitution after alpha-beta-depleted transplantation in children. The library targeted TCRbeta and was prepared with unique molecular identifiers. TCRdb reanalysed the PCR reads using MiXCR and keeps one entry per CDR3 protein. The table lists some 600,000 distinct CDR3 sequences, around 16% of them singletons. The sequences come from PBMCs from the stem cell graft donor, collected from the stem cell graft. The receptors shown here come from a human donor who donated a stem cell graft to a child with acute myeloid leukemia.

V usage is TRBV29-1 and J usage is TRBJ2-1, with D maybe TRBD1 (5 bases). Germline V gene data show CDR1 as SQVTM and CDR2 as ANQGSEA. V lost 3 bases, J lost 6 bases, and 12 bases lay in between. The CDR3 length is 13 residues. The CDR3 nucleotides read TGCAGCGTTGACGCTAAGGGGTCCAATGAGCAGTTCTTC. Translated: CSVDAKGSNEQFF.

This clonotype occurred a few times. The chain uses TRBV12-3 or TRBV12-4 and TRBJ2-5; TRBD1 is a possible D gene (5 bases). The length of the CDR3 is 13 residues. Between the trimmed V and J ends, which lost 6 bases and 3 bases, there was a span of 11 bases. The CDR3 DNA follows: TGTGCCAGCAGCCCCCCAGGGAAAGAGACCCAGTACTTC. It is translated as CASSPPGKETQYF.

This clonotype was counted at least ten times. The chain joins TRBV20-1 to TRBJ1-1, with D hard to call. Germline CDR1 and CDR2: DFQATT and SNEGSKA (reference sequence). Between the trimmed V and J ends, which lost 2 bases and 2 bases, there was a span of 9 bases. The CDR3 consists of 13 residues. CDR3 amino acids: CSARKTTNTEAFF. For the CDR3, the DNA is TGCAGTGCTAGAAAAACAACTAACACTGAAGCTTTCTTT.

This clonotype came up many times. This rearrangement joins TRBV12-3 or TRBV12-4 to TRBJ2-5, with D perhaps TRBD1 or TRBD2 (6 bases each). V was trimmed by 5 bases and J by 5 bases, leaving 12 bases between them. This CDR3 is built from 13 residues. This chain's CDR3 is CASSPQGRETQYF. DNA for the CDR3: TGTGCCAGCAGTCCTCAGGGGAGGGAGACCCAGTACTTC.

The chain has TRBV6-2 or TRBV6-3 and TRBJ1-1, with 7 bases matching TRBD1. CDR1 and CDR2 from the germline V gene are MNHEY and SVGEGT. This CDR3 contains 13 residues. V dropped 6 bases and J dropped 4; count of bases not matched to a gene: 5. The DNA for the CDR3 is TGTGCCAGCAGCCGACAGGGCGCCACTGAAGCTTTCTTT. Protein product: CASSRQGATEAFF.

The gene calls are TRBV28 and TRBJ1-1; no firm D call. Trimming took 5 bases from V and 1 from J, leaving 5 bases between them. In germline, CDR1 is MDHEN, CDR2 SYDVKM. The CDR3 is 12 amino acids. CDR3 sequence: CASSETNTEAFF. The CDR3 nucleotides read TGTGCCAGCAGTGAGACGAACACTGAAGCTTTCTTT.

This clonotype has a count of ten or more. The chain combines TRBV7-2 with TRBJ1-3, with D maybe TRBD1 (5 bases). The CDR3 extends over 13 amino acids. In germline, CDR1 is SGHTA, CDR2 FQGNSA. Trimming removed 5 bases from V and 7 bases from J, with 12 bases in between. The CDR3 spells CASSRQLSNTIYF. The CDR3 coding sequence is TGTGCCAGCAGCAGACAGCTGTCGAACACCATATATTTT.

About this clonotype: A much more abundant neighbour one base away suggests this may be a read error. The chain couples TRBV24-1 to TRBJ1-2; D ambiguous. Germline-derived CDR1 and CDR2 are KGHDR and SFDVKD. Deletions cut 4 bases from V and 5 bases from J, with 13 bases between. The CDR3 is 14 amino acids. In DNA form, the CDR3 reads TGTGCCACCAGTGAACCCGGACCGATGTATGGCTACACCTTC. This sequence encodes CATSEPGPMYGYTF.

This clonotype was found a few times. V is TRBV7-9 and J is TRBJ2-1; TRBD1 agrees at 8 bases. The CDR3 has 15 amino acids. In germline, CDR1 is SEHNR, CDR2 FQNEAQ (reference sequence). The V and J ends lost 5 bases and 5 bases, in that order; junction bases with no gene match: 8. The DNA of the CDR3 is TGTGCCAGCAGCCCACAGGGGGTAAGGGACAATGAGCAGTTCTTC. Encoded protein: CASSPQGVRDNEQFF.

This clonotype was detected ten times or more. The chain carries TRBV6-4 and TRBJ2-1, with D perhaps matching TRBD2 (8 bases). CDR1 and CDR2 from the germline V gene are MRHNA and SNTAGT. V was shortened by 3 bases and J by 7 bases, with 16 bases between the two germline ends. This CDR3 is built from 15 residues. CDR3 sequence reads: CASSEPGRGPNEQFF. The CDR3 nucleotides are TGTGCCAGCAGTGAACCCGGGAGGGGGCCAAATGAGCAGTTCTTC.

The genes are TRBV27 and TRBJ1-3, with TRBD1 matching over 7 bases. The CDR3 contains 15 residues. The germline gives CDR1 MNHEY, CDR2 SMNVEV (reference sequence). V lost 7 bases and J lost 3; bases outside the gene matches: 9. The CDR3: CASKNSGGGGNTIYF. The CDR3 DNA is TGTGCCAGCAAAAACTCAGGGGGAGGTGGAAACACCATATATTTT.

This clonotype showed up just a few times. CDR3 nucleotide sequence: TGTGCCAGCAGCTTACAGTACAGTAGCACAGATACGCAGTATTTT. Protein: CASSLQYSSTDTQYF. This rearrangement joins TRBV7-2 to TRBJ2-3; D gene ambiguous. Trimming shortened V by 2 bases and J by 0 bases, and 9 bases separated the two germline ends. The CDR3 length is 15 residues. Looked up from germline, CDR1 is SGHTA and CDR2 is FQGNSA.

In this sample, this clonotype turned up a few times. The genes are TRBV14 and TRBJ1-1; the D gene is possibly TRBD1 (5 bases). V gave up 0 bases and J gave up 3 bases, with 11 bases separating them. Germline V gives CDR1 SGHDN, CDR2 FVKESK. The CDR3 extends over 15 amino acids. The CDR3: CASSQDPRRDTEAFF. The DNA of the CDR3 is TGTGCCAGCAGCCAAGATCCGCGCAGGGACACTGAAGCTTTCTTT.

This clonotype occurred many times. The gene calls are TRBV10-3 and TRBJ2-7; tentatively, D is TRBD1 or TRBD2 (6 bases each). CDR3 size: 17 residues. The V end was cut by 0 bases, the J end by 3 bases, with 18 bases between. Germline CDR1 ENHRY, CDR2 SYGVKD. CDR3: CAISESKGGTGIYEQYF. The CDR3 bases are TGTGCCATCAGTGAGTCGAAAGGGGGGACTGGCATCTACGAGCAGTACTTC.

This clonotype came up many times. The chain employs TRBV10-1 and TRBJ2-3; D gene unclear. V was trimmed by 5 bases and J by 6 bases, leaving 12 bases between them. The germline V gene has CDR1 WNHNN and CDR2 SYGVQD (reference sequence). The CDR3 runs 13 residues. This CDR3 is CASSPRRLDTQYF. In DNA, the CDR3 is TGCGCCAGCAGTCCCAGGCGGTTGGATACGCAGTATTTT.

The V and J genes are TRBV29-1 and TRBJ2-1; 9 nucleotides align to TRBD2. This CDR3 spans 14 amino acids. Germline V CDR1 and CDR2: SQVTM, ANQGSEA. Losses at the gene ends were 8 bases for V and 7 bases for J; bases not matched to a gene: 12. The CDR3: CSLKKRGATNEQFF. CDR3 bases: TGCAGCTTAAAAAAGCGGGGGGCGACGAATGAGCAGTTCTTC.

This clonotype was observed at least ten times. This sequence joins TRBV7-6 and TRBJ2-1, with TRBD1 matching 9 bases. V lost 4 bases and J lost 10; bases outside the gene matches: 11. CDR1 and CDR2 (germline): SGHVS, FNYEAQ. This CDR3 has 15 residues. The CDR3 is CASSWKGQGLSEQFF. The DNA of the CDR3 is TGTGCCAGCAGCTGGAAGGGACAGGGCCTATCGGAGCAGTTCTTC.

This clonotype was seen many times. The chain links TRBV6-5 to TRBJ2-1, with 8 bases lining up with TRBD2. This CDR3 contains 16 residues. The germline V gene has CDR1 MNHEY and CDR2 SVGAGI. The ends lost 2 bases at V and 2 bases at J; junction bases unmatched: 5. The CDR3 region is CASSYVRGGPYNEQFF. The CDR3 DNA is TGTGCCAGCAGTTACGTTCGGGGGGGCCCCTACAATGAGCAGTTCTTC.

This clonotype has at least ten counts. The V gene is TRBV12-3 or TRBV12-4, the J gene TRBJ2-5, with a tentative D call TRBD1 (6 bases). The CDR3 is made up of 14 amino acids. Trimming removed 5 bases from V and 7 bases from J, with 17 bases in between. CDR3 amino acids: CASSNTDRRGTQYF. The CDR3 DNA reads TGTGCCAGCAGTAACACCGACAGGCGCGGGACCCAGTACTTC.

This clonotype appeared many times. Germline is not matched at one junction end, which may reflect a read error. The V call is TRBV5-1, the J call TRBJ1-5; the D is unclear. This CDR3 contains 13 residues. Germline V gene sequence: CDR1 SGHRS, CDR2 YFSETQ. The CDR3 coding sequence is TGTGCCAGCAGTCCTGGACTGAATCAGCCCCAGCATTTT. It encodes CASSPGLNQPQHF.

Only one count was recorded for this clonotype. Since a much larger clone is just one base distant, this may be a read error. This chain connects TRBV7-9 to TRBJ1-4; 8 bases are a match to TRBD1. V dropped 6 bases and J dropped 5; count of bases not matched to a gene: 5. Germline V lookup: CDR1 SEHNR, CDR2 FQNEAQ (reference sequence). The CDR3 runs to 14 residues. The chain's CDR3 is CASSSGQENEKLFF. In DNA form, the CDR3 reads TGTGCCAGCAGTTCGGGACAGGAGAATGAAAAACTGTTTTTT.

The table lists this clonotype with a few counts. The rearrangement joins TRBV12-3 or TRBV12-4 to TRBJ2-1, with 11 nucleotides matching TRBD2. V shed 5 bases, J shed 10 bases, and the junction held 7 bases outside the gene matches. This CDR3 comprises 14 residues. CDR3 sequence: CASSPNLAGGEQFF. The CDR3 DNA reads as TGTGCCAGCAGTCCCAACCTAGCGGGGGGCGAGCAGTTCTTC.

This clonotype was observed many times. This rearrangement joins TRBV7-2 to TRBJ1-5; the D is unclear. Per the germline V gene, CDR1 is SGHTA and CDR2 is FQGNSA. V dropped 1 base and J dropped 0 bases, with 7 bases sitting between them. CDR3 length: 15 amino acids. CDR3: CASSLVQHSNQPQHF. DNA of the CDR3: TGTGCCAGCAGCTTAGTACAGCATAGCAATCAGCCCCAGCATTTT.

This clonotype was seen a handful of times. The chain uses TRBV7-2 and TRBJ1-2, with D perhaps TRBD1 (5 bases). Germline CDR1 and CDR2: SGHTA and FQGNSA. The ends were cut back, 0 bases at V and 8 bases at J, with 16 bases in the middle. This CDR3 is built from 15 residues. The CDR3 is CASSLARGAAVGYTF. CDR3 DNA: TGTGCCAGCAGCTTAGCGCGAGGGGCCGCGGTGGGCTACACCTTC.